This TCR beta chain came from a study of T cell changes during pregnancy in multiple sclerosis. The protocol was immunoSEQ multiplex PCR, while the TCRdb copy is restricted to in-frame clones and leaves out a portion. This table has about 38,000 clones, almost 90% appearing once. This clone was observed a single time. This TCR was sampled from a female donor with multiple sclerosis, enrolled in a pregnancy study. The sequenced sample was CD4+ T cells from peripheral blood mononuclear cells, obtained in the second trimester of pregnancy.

Here the CDR3 DNA reads TGTGCCAGCAGCTCGAGTGGACAAGCCTACGAGCAGTACTTC. The encoded protein is CASSSSGQAYEQYF. This chain links TRBV7-9 with TRBJ2-7, with D maybe TRBD1 (5 bases). CDR3 length: 14 residues. Germline CDR1 is SEHNR and CDR2 is FQNEAQ (reference sequence). The V and J ends lost 4 bases and 2 bases respectively, with 12 bases between them.